The 16 T cell receptor beta chains below all came from one sample that was sequenced in a study of vaccination and CD4 T cells after COVID-19. Sample treatment: roughly nine-day PBMC culture with coronavirus spike peptide pools or control peptides (ViraFEST assay). Cultured CD4+ T cell DNA was sequenced using the Oncomine TCR Beta short-read assay. TCRdb ran MiXCR on the PCR reads and lists one entry per CDR3 protein. The sample comprises some 2,900 distinct CDR3 sequences, less than 40% of which are singletons, and 35% to 55% rests with the top ten. No antigen has been assigned to these receptors. The specimen sequenced was CD4+ T cells from blood, cultured in vitro. The source of these receptors is a human donor who had recovered from COVID-19.

This sequence joins TRBV28 and TRBJ2-5, with D perhaps being TRBD1 or TRBD2 (5 bases each). The CDR3 spans 16 residues. Germline CDR1 is MDHEN and CDR2 is SYDVKM. Trimming cost V 3 bases and J 2 bases, with 16 bases left between them. The DNA for the CDR3 is TGTGCCAGCAGTTTTAGGGGCCGAGGGGTACAAGAGACCCAGTACTTC. Its protein is CASSFRGRGVQETQYF.

CDR3 protein: CSALYDTGHGYTF. CDR3 in DNA: TGCAGTGCCCTCTATGATACAGGGCATGGCTACACCTTC. J is TRBJ1-2 and V is TRBV20-1; tentatively, D is TRBD1 (6 bases). The CDR3 extends over 13 amino acids. Trimming pared 6 bases from V and 6 bases from J, leaving 17 bases between. In germline, CDR1 is DFQATT, CDR2 SNEGSKA (reference sequence).

V usage is TRBV20-1 and J usage is TRBJ2-3, with 12 nucleotides matching TRBD2. Per germline, CDR1 DFQATT and CDR2 SNEGSKA (reference sequence). CDR3 length: 13 residues. The CDR3, as DNA: TGCAGCGACACTAGCGGGGGGACAGATACGCAGTATTTT. Encoded protein: CSDTSGGTDTQYF.

The CDR3 here is CASSYQGPNQPQHF. The CDR3 region has the DNA TGTGCCAGCAGTTATCAGGGCCCCAATCAGCCCCAGCATTTT. The J gene is TRBJ1-5, the V gene TRBV2; weak D call: TRBD1 (5 bases). Between the trimmed V and J ends, which lost 5 bases and 3 bases, there was a span of 11 bases. Germline V gene sequence: CDR1 SNHLY, CDR2 FYNNEI. This CDR3 is 14 amino acids long.

V gene TRBV7-3 combines with J gene TRBJ2-5, with TRBD2 as a possible D gene (6 bases). Germline CDR1 is SGHTA and CDR2 is FQGTGA. Between the trimmed V and J ends, which lost 5 bases and 2 bases, there was a span of 9 bases. There are 13 residues in the CDR3. This CDR3 reads CASSMGLQETQYF. In DNA, the CDR3 is TGTGCCAGCAGCATGGGACTTCAAGAGACCCAGTACTTC. Full variable domain (remainder filled in from reference TRBV7-3 and TRBJ2-5): GAGVSQTPSNKVTEKGKYVELRCDPISGHTALYWYRQSLGQGPEFLIYFQGTGAADDSGLPNDRFFAVRPEGSVSTLKIQRTERGDSAVYLCASSMGLQETQYFGPGTRLLVL.

Sample share makes this clonotype medium-sized. CDR3 loop: CASSEPPTGNHF. CDR3 nucleotide sequence: TGTGCCAGCAGTGAACCTCCGACAGGGAACCATTTT. The chain joins TRBV6-1 to TRBJ1-5, with 7 bases fitting TRBD1. Germline V lookup: CDR1 MNHNS, CDR2 SASEGT. This CDR3 spans 12 amino acids. The junction had 8 bases not matched to a gene; V was cut back by 2 bases and J by 16 bases.

In its sample, this clonotype was seen a few times. The gene calls are TRBV19 and TRBJ2-2, with a weak D call TRBD2 (5 bases). Trimming removed 5 bases from V and 5 bases from J, with 24 bases in between. The V gene's germline CDR1 is LNHDA and CDR2 SQIVND (reference sequence). This CDR3 is built from 18 residues. CDR3 nucleotide sequence: TGTGCCAGTAGTCTTTCCGGGCCTCCCTCCCCGGGGACCGGGGAGCTGTTTTTT. Its translation is CASSLSGPPSPGTGELFF.

This clonotype turned up a few times. This chain connects TRBV5-1 to TRBJ2-3; 7 bases align to TRBD1. CDR3 length equals 14 residues. The germline gives CDR1 SGHRS, CDR2 YFSETQ. With V trimmed by 0 bases and J by 4 bases, 2 bases remained unmatched. The DNA for the CDR3 is TGCGCCAGCAGCTTGGGAGACAGGGCAGATACGCAGTATTTT. It is translated as CASSLGDRADTQYF.

This clonotype appeared a single time. The gene calls are TRBV12-5 and TRBJ1-5, with D possibly TRBD1 on 6 matching bases. The germline V and J ends were trimmed by 2 bases and 7 bases, with 9 bases remaining between them. CDR1 is LGHNT and CDR2 is FRNRAP in the germline V gene. The CDR3 is 13 amino acids. DNA of the CDR3: TGTGCTAGTGGTTTGACAGGGTGGCAGCCCCAGCATTTT. Translating it yields CASGLTGWQPQHF.

The CDR3 here is CSGAGQAATEAFF. In nucleotides, the CDR3 is TGCAGCGGCGCGGGACAGGCGGCCACTGAAGCTTTCTTT. The chain recombines TRBV29-1 with TRBJ1-1; TRBD1 matches at 8 bases. V trimming: 7 bases; J trimming: 4 bases; junction bases outside the gene matches: 8. Germline loops: CDR1 SQVTM, CDR2 ANQGSEA. The CDR3 covers 13 residues. Full variable domain (outside the CDR3, taken from reference TRBV29-1 and TRBJ1-1): SAVISQKPSRDICQRGTSLTIQCQVDSQVTMMFWYRQQPGQSLTLIATANQGSEATYESGFVIDKFPISRPNLTFSTLTVSNMSPEDSSIYLCSGAGQAATEAFFGQGTRLTVV.

The CDR3 protein is CASSLAGTGSAEAFF. The CDR3 DNA sequence: TGTGCCAGCAGCTTAGCTGGGACGGGGTCCGCTGAAGCTTTCTTT. The V gene is TRBV7-6, the J gene TRBJ1-1; maybe TRBD1 (5 bases). The germline gives CDR1 SGHVS, CDR2 FNYEAQ. There are 15 residues in the CDR3. Trimming stripped 0 bases from V and 6 bases from J, with 14 bases between.

This clonotype was recorded only once. The V and J genes are TRBV4-1 and TRBJ2-5; the D gene is possibly TRBD1 (5 bases). There are 14 residues in the CDR3. CDR1 MGHRA and CDR2 YSYEKL come from the germline V gene. Trimming removed 5 bases from V and 7 bases from J, with 17 bases in between. This CDR3 reads CASSSEWGPGTQYF. The CDR3 coding sequence is TGCGCCAGCAGCTCTGAGTGGGGCCCGGGGACCCAGTACTTC.

This chain uses TRBV20-1 with TRBJ1-1; maybe TRBD1 (6 bases). The CDR3 runs 16 residues. The germline V gene has CDR1 DFQATT and CDR2 SNEGSKA (reference sequence). Trimming took 3 bases from V and 4 from J, leaving 21 bases between them. The CDR3 protein is CSASPGVGGPGTEAFF. The DNA of the CDR3 is TGCAGTGCTAGCCCGGGGGTTGGGGGGCCGGGCACTGAAGCTTTCTTT.

The V call is TRBV30, the J call TRBJ2-1; D perhaps matches TRBD1 (6 bases). The CDR3 extends over 13 amino acids. Germline values: CDR1 GTSNPN, CDR2 SVGIG (reference sequence). V shed 1 base and J shed 7 bases, with 11 bases lying between them. The CDR3 region has the DNA TGTGCCTGGAGTGACGGGACACCGAATGAGCAGTTCTTC. Its translation is CAWSDGTPNEQFF.

This clonotype showed up just a few times. This rearrangement joins TRBV6-1 to TRBJ1-2; no definite D call. The V end lost 6 bases, the J end lost 1 base, and 9 bases lay between the germline ends. This CDR3 is 13 amino acids long. From germline, CDR1 is MNHNS and CDR2 SASEGT. The CDR3 DNA follows: TGTGCCAGCAGACTACAGAGTAACTATGGCTACACCTTC. Amino acids: CASRLQSNYGYTF.

The V gene is TRBV12-3 or TRBV12-4, the J gene TRBJ1-1, with D unclear. V shed 4 bases and J shed 3 bases, with 6 bases lying between them. The CDR3 loop spans 12 amino acids. The CDR3 here is CASSSRYTEAFF. In DNA, the CDR3 is TGTGCCAGCAGTTCCCGTTACACTGAAGCTTTCTTT.